The source of this T cell receptor (beta chain) is a study of pediatric ulcerative colitis. General study points: Blood samples from a couple of patients yielded substantially fewer templates and were excluded from blood-rectal overlap analysis.

Each sample received Survey-level depth of up to 500,000 reads. This table comes from immunoSEQ multiplex PCR, and its TCRdb copy is limited to in-frame clones, with some not included. Of about 32,000 clones detected, roughly 78% appear once; the ten largest clones hold approximately 4.5%. On this clone itself: The antigen is undetermined.

This sequence was found in a boy aged 10-17 years with severe ulcerative colitis. Sequencing was carried out using blood.

The CDR3 sequence: CASSVLPGQGSGTGELFF. In nucleotides, the CDR3 is TGTGCCAGCAGCGTACTCCCGGGACAGGGGTCGGGCACCGGGGAGCTGTTTTTT. The V gene is TRBV7-8, the J gene TRBJ2-2; 10 positions match TRBD1. The CDR3 sequence is 18 residues long. Germline-derived CDR1 and CDR2 are SGHVS and FQNEAQ. Germline trimming cut 5 bases from V and 4 bases from J; bases unmatched to any gene: 13.